This TCR beta chain is from a study of T cells in severe cutaneous drug reactions. The wider study: Recruitment ran 2011 to 2018 in Taiwan, Thailand and a European registry. Blister fluids or cells and PBMC were collected from patients in acute or recovery stage.

Libraries were made by iRepertoire multiplex PCR with TCR subtype-specific primers for bulk and single-cell sequencing. TCRdb re-analyzed the multiplex PCR reads; it lists each CDR3 protein once, without DNA. This sample's table has tens of thousands of distinct CDR3 sequences. Sequenced patients had Stevens-Johnson syndrome or toxic epidermal necrolysis caused by carbamazepine. This CDR3 has 15 amino acids. The germline CDR1 and CDR2 sequences are LNHNV and YYDKDF (reference sequence). Sequencing was carried out using PBMCs. This chain joins TRBV15 and TRBJ1-2; without DNA, the TCRdb call of TRBD1 cannot be checked. This receptor was taken from a human donor with toxic epidermal necrolysis, a severe cutaneous drug reaction. The CDR3 sequence: CATSRETGQYYGYTF.